The next 13 T cell receptor beta chains were all read from a single sample in a study of cytomegalovirus exposure and HLA in healthy donors. PCR amplification relied on 60 Vbeta primers (plus 13 Jbeta primers). The table came from immunoSEQ multiplex PCR; TCRdb's copy has only in-frame clones and leaves some out. The sample carries around 190,000 clones, 70% to 85% recorded once. Sequencing was carried out using PBMCs. All receptors derive from a girl aged 2 to 10 in good health and CMV-seropositive.

The rearrangement links TRBV28 to TRBJ2-7; possible D gene TRBD1, 5 bases. Germline loops: CDR1 MDHEN, CDR2 SYDVKM. Between the trimmed V and J ends, which lost 5 bases and 10 bases, there was a span of 15 bases. There are 12 residues in the CDR3. The CDR3 protein is CASSPPGYSQYF. Here the CDR3 DNA reads TGTGCCAGCAGTCCACCAGGGTACTCACAGTACTTC.

Worth noting for this clone: The junction does not match germline at one end; this may be a read error. This chain uses TRBV9 with TRBJ2-1, with TRBD2 identical over 9 bases. Germline lookup yields CDR1 SGDLS and CDR2 YYNGEE. CDR3 length equals 15 residues. The CDR3 is CASSVVAGGPWVPIF. CDR3 DNA: TGTGCCAGCAGCGTAGTGGCGGGAGGGCCTTGGGTCCCGATCTTC.

This sequence joins TRBV30 and TRBJ1-1, with 8 bases fitting TRBD1. After removal of 2 bases from V and 5 bases from J, the junction contained 4 bases not matched to a gene. The CDR3 contains 13 residues. Germline V gene lookup returns CDR1 GTSNPN and CDR2 SVGIG (reference sequence). The CDR3 DNA follows: TGTGCCTGGAGTAAGACAGGGGTTACTGAAGCTTTCTTT. Amino acids: CAWSKTGVTEAFF.

This chain links TRBV18 with TRBJ2-7, with D uncertain. The CDR3 spans 15 residues. V was pared by 0 bases and J by 0 bases, with 9 bases between. Germline CDR1 is KGHSH and CDR2 is LQKENI. The CDR3 DNA follows: TGTGCCAGCTCACCACCCGAGGAAAGCTCCTACGAGCAGTACTTC. It encodes CASSPPEESSYEQYF.

The rearrangement links TRBV5-1 to TRBJ2-2; perhaps TRBD2 as D (6 bases). This CDR3 region has 15 residues. With 2 bases removed from V and 3 bases from J, the gap between germline ends came to 11 bases. Germline V gene data show CDR1 as SGHRS and CDR2 as YFSETQ. As DNA, the CDR3 is TGCGCCAGCAGCTTAGGACTACGGGACACCGGGGAGCTGTTTTTT. It yields the protein CASSLGLRDTGELFF. Full variable domain (outside the CDR3, taken from reference TRBV5-1 and TRBJ2-2): KAGVTQTPRYLIKTRGQQVTLSCSPISGHRSVSWYQQTPGQGLQFLFEYFSETQRNKGNFPGRFSGRQFSNSRSEMNVSTLELGDSALYLCASSLGLRDTGELFFGEGSRLTVL.

J is TRBJ2-2 and V is TRBV19; TRBD2 matches at 10 bases. After removal of 6 bases from V and 4 bases from J, the junction contained 8 bases not matched to a gene. Germline-derived CDR1 and CDR2 are LNHDA and SQIVND (reference sequence). CDR3 length: 16 amino acids. The CDR3 region has the DNA TGTGCCAGTAGACCCCCGGGACTAGCGCCCACCGGGGAGCTGTTTTTT. It codes for CASRPPGLAPTGELFF.

This clone was seen once. V is TRBV5-4 and J is TRBJ2-1; D is possibly TRBD1 (6 bases). Germline V gene lookup returns CDR1 SGHNT and CDR2 YYREEE (reference sequence). The CDR3 has 15 residues. V was pared by 0 bases and J by 0 bases, with 7 bases between. In nucleotides, the CDR3 is TGTGCCAGCAGCTTGGGGGGGCCCTCCTACAATGAGCAGTTCTTC. This sequence encodes CASSLGGPSYNEQFF.

Concerning this clone itself: This CDR3 is missing its conserved last phenylalanine or tryptophan, likely due to a read error. This sequence joins TRBV6-5 and TRBJ1-1; possibly TRBD1 for D (5 bases). The CDR3 sequence is 14 residues long. Trimming pared 5 bases from V and 1 base from J, leaving 11 bases between. The germline V gene has CDR1 MNHEY and CDR2 SVGAGI. CDR3 sequence: CASSPQAPNTEAFL. The CDR3 DNA reads as TGTGCCAGCAGTCCACAGGCCCCGAACACTGAAGCTTTCCTT.

The chain has TRBV5-1 and TRBJ2-1; 7 nucleotides align to TRBD2. This CDR3 spans 15 amino acids. Trimming took 6 bases from V and 10 from J; bases not matched to a gene: 16. The germline gives CDR1 SGHRS, CDR2 YFSETQ. CDR3: CASTPGGLAVEEQFF. The CDR3, as DNA: TGCGCCAGCACACCCGGTGGGCTAGCGGTAGAAGAGCAGTTCTTC.

V gene TRBV10-3 combines with J gene TRBJ1-1; D unresolved. Trimming left V 2 bases short and J 0 bases short, with 16 bases between. The germline gives CDR1 ENHRY, CDR2 SYGVKD. The CDR3 extends over 17 amino acids. The CDR3 reads CAISEVSWYRVNTEAFF. CDR3 coding DNA: TGTGCCATCAGTGAGGTATCATGGTACCGGGTGAACACTGAAGCTTTCTTT.

The chain employs TRBV4-1 and TRBJ2-7; D unresolved. V gave up 0 bases and J gave up 2 bases, with 11 bases separating them. Germline V gene lookup returns CDR1 MGHRA and CDR2 YSYEKL. This CDR3 is built from 15 residues. CDR3 nucleotide sequence: TGCGCCAGCAGCCAAGATGTAACCGGTACCTACGAGCAGTACTTC. Amino acids: CASSQDVTGTYEQYF.

The J gene is TRBJ2-3, the V gene TRBV30; no definite D call. CDR3 length: 13 residues. The V end lost 4 bases, the J end lost 5 bases, and 13 bases lay between the germline ends. Germline V gene lookup returns CDR1 GTSNPN and CDR2 SVGIG (reference sequence). The CDR3 DNA is TGTGCCTGGAAAACCCCCATAGTAGATACGCAGTATTTT. Protein sequence: CAWKTPIVDTQYF.

In this sample, this clone turned up once. This CDR3 reads CASSLVVGTSGDEQFF. DNA for the CDR3: TGTGCCAGCAGCTTAGTAGTCGGGACTAGCGGCGATGAGCAGTTCTTC. This chain joins TRBV7-8 and TRBJ2-1, with 11 bases lining up with TRBD2. Germline-derived CDR1 and CDR2 are SGHVS and FQNEAQ. V was clipped by 1 base and J by 8 bases; unmatched bases: 7. This CDR3 is built from 16 residues.